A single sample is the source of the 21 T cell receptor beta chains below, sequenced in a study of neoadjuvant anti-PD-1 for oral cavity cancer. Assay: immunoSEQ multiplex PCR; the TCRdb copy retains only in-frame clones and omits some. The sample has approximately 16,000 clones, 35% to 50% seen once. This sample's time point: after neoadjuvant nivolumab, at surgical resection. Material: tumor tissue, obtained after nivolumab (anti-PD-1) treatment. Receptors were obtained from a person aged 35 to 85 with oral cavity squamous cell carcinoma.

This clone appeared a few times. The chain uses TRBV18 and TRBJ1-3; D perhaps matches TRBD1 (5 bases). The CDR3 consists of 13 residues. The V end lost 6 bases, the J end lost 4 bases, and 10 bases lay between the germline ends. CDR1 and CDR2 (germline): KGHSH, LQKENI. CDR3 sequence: CASSQGSGNTIYF. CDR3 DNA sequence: TGTGCCAGCTCGCAGGGCTCGGGAAACACCATATATTTT.

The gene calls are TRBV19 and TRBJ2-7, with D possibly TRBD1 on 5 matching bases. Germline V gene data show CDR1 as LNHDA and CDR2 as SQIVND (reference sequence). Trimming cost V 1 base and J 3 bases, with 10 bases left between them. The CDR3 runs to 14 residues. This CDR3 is CASSIGRGSYEQYF. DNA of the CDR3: TGTGCCAGTAGTATAGGAAGGGGCAGCTACGAGCAGTACTTC.

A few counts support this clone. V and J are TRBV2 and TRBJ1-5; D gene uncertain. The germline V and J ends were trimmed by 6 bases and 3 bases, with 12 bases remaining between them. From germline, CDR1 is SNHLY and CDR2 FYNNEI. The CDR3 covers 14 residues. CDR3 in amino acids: CASRRERDNQPQHF. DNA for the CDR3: TGTGCCAGCAGGAGAGAACGCGACAATCAGCCCCAGCATTTT.

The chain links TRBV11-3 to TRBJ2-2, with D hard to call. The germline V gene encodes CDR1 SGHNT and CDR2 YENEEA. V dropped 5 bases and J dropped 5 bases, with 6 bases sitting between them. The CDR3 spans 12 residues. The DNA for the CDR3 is TGTGCCAGCAGCGCCCAGACCGGGGAGCTGTTTTTT. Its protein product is CASSAQTGELFF.

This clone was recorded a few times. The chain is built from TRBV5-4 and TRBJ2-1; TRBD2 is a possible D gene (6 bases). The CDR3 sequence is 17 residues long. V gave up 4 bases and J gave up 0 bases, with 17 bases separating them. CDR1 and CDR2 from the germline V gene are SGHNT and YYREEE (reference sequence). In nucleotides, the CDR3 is TGTGCCAGCAGCCAACGGGCGGGGCGAATCTCCTACAATGAGCAGTTCTTC. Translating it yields CASSQRAGRISYNEQFF.

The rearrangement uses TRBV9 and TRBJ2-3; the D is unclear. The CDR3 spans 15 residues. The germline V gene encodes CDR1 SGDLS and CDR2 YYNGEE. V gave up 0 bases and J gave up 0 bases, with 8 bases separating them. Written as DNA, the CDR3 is TGTGCCAGCAGCGTAGGAGGTATAAGCACAGATACGCAGTATTTT. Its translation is CASSVGGISTDTQYF. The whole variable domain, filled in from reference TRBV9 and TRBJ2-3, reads DSGVTQTPKHLITATGQRVTLRCSPRSGDLSVYWYQQSLDQGLQFLIQYYNGEERAKGNILERFSAQQFPDLHSELNLSSLELGDSALYFCASSVGGISTDTQYFGPGTRLTVL.

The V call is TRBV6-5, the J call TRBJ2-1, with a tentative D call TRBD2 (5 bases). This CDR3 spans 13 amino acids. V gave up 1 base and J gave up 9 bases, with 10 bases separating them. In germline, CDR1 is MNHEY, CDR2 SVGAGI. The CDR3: CASSYLGRGEQFF. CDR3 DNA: TGTGCCAGCAGTTACTTAGGGAGAGGTGAGCAGTTCTTC.

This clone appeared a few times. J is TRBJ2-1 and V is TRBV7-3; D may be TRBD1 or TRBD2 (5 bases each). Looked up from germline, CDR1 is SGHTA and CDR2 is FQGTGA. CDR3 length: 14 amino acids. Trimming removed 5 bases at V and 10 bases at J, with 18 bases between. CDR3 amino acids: CASSDSGAGREQFF. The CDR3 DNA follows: TGTGCCAGCAGCGACTCCGGGGCCGGGCGGGAGCAGTTCTTC.

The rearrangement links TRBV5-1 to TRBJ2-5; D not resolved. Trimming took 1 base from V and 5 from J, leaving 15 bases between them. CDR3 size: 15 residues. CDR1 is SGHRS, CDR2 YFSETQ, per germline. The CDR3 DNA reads TGCGCCAGCAGCTTGCTGCCAGGCGCTCGGGAGACCCAGTACTTC. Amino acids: CASSLLPGARETQYF.

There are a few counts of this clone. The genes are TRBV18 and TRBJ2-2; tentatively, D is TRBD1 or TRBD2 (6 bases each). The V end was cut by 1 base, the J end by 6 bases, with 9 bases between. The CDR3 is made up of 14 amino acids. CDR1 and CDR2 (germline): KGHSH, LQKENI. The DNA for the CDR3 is TGTGCCAGCTCACCACAGGGGGACTCCGGGGAGCTGTTTTTT. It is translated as CASSPQGDSGELFF.

The CDR3 sequence: CASSLWGSGELFF. The DNA for the CDR3 is TGTGCCAGCAGTCTGTGGGGCTCCGGGGAGCTGTTTTTT. The chain employs TRBV6-1 and TRBJ2-2, with D tentatively TRBD1 (5 bases). V was trimmed by 5 bases and J by 6 bases, leaving 10 bases between them. This CDR3 has 13 amino acids. CDR1 is MNHNS and CDR2 is SASEGT in the germline V gene.

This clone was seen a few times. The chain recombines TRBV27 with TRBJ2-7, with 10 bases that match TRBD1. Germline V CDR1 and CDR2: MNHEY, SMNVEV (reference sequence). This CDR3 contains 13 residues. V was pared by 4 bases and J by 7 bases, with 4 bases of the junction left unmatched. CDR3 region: CASSSDRGGEQYF. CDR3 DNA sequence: TGTGCCAGCAGTTCGGACAGGGGGGGAGAGCAGTACTTC.

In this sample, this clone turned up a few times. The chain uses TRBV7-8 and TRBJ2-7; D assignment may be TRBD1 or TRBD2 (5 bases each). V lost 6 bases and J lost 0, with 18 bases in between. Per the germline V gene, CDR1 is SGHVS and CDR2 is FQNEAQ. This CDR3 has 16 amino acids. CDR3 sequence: CASSLDVGESSYEQYF. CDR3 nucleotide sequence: TGTGCCAGCAGTCTAGATGTAGGGGAGAGCTCCTACGAGCAGTACTTC.

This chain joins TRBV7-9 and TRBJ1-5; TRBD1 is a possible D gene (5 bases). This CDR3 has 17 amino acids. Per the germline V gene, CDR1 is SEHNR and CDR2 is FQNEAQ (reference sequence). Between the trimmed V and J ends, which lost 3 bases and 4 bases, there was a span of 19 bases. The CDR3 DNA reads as TGTGCCAGCAGCTTCGCCGCGATCGGGACGGCGAATCAGCCCCAGCATTTT. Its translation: CASSFAAIGTANQPQHF.

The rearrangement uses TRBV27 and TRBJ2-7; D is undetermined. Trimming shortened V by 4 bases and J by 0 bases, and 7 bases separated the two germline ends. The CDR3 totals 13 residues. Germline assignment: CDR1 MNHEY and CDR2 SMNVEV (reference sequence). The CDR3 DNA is TGTGCCAGCAGTTCTCCAACCTCCTACGAGCAGTACTTC. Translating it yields CASSSPTSYEQYF.

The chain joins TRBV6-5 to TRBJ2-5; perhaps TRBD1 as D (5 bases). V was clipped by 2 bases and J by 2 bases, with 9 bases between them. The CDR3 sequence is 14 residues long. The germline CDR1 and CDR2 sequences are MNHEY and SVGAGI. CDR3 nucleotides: TGTGCCAGCAGTTACGCGGCAGGGCAAGAGACCCAGTACTTC. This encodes CASSYAAGQETQYF.

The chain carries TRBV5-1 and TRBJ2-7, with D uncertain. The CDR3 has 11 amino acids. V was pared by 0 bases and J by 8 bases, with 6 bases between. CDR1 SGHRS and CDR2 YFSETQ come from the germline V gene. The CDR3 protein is CASSLEGKQYF. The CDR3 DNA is TGCGCCAGCAGCTTGGAAGGGAAGCAGTACTTC.

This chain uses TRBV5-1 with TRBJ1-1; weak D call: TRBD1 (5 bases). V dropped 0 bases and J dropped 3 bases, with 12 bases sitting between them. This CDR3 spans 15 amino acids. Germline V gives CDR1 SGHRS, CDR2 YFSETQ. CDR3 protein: CASSLAGTPDTEAFF. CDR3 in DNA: TGCGCCAGCAGCTTGGCGGGGACTCCGGACACTGAAGCTTTCTTT.

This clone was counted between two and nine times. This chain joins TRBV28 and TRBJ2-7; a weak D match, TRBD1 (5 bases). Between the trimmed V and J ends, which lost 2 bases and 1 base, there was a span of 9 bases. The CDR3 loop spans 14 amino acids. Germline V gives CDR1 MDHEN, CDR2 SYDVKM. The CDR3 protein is CASSLGAGSYEQYF. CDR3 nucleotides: TGTGCCAGCAGTTTAGGGGCTGGGTCCTACGAGCAGTACTTC. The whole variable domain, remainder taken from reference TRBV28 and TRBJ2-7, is DVKVTQSSRYLVKRTGEKVFLECVQDMDHENMFWYRQDPGLGLRLIYFSYDVKMKEKGDIPEGYSVSREKKERFSLILESASTNQTSMYLCASSLGAGSYEQYFGPGTRLTVT.

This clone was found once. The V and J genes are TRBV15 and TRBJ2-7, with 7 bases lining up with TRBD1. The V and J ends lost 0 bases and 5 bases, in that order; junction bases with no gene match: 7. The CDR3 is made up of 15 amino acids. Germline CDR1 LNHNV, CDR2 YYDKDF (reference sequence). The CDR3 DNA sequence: TGTGCCACCAGCAGAGATTCCCACAGGGGAGACGAGCAGTACTTC. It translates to CATSRDSHRGDEQYF.

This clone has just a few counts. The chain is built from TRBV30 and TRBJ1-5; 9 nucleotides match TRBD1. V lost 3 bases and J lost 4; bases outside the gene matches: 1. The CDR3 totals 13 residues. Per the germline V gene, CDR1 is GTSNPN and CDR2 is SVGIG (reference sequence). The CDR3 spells CAWSDRGNQPQHF. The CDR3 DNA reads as TGTGCCTGGAGCGACAGGGGGAATCAGCCCCAGCATTTT.